Below are 10 T cell receptor beta chains sequenced from a single sample in a study of T cell repertoires in cytomegalovirus infection. TCRdb processed the reads anew with MiXCR; each CDR3 protein has one entry. This table has some 220,000 distinct CDR3 sequences, around 12% appearing once. Sequencing was done on a sample of PBMCs. The receptors were sampled from a human donor in good health (CMV status not recorded). Some clones in this sample may be carry-over from other donors' samples.

This clonotype came up many times. The V gene is TRBV19, the J gene TRBJ1-2; D unresolved. Trimming removed 3 bases from V and 9 bases from J, with 11 bases in between. The germline CDR1 and CDR2 sequences are LNHDA and SQIVND (reference sequence). The CDR3 is 12 residues long. The CDR3 nucleotides are TGTGCCAGTAGTATGTCGGAGACAAGCTACACCTTC. Its protein is CASSMSETSYTF.

This clonotype was seen repeatedly, ten times or more. This rearrangement joins TRBV28 to TRBJ1-1; D remains unclear. The CDR3 consists of 12 residues. V was clipped by 5 bases and J by 7 bases, with 11 bases between them. The germline gives CDR1 MDHEN, CDR2 SYDVKM. The CDR3 loop is CASSQVGFEAFF. Written as DNA, the CDR3 is TGTGCCAGCAGTCAAGTGGGTTTTGAAGCTTTCTTT.

This clonotype was seen many times. The chain employs TRBV7-8 and TRBJ1-3; 8 positions agree with TRBD1. The V gene end was trimmed by 0 bases and the J gene end by 3 bases; junction bases not matched to a gene: 7. This CDR3 is built from 17 residues. Germline V lookup: CDR1 SGHVS, CDR2 FQNEAQ. CDR3 in amino acids: CASSLAGTGGSGNTIYF. The CDR3 bases are TGTGCCAGCAGCTTAGCCGGTACAGGGGGGAGTGGAAACACCATATATTTT.

This clonotype showed up just a few times. The chain recombines TRBV5-5 with TRBJ2-3; 10 bases line up with TRBD1. J was trimmed by 2 bases and V by 3 bases; bases with no gene match: 6. This CDR3 has 16 amino acids. The germline V gene has CDR1 SGHKS and CDR2 YYEKEE (reference sequence). The CDR3 spells CASSSAGTGVTDTQYF. The CDR3 region has the DNA TGTGCCAGCAGCTCCGCCGGGACAGGGGTCACAGATACGCAGTATTTT.

At least ten counts were recorded for this clonotype. V and J are TRBV6-1 and TRBJ2-2, with 8 bases identical to TRBD2. Looked up from germline, CDR1 is MNHNS and CDR2 is SASEGT. This CDR3 spans 16 amino acids. V lost 6 bases to trimming and J lost 2 bases; unmatched junction nucleotides: 8. The CDR3 DNA reads as TGTGCCAGCAGGGTTTCCGGGAGGGCCAACACCGGGGAGCTGTTTTTT. Its translation is CASRVSGRANTGELFF.

The chain combines TRBV29-1 with TRBJ2-5; D gene unclear. The V gene's germline CDR1 is SQVTM and CDR2 ANQGSEA. CDR3 size: 12 residues. Trimming stripped 3 bases from V and 3 bases from J, with 8 bases between. The CDR3 DNA sequence: TGCAGCGTTGATCACAAGAAAGAGACCCAGTACTTC. The encoded protein is CSVDHKKETQYF.

This clonotype was seen repeatedly, ten times or more. The chain couples TRBV5-5 to TRBJ2-3; weak D call: TRBD2 (6 bases). The CDR3 runs 15 residues. V dropped 3 bases and J dropped 4 bases, with 15 bases sitting between them. The germline CDR1 and CDR2 sequences are SGHKS and YYEKEE (reference sequence). The CDR3 nucleotides read TGTGCCAGCAGCTCCTCCGGGGGTCCCCCAGATACGCAGTATTTT. Encoded protein: CASSSSGGPPDTQYF.

The gene calls are TRBV7-8 and TRBJ2-5, with D maybe TRBD2 (6 bases). Germline-derived CDR1 and CDR2 are SGHVS and FQNEAQ. V was shortened by 5 bases and J by 7 bases, with 20 bases between the two germline ends. The CDR3 spans 15 residues. The CDR3 loop reads CASSAQNAGPGTQYF. Written as DNA, the CDR3 is TGTGCCAGCAGCGCCCAAAATGCGGGGCCGGGGACCCAGTACTTC.

This clonotype was seen a few times. This chain connects TRBV28 to TRBJ2-3, with D possibly TRBD1 on 5 matching bases. Germline V CDR1 and CDR2: MDHEN, SYDVKM. CDR3 length equals 12 residues. The V end was cut by 1 base, the J end by 11 bases, with 10 bases between. CDR3 protein: CASSLLGARQYF. The DNA of the CDR3 is TGTGCCAGCAGTTTATTAGGGGCGAGGCAGTATTTT.

This clonotype was counted only a few times. The chain carries TRBV12-3 or TRBV12-4 and TRBJ1-5; D is undetermined. V lost 1 base, J lost 4 bases, and 14 bases lay in between. The CDR3 covers 16 residues. CDR3 bases: TGTGCCAGCAGTTTAGTCGGGTCCGCCGGGAATCAGCCCCAGCATTTT. It translates to CASSLVGSAGNQPQHF.